Listed here are 32 T cell receptor beta chains from one sample, sequenced in a study of blood T cell repertoires in COVID-19. Data came from immunoSEQ multiplex PCR; TCRdb stores just in-frame clones and leaves some out. The sample lists some 250,000 clones; about four fifths were seen once. Sequencing used peripheral blood. These receptor sequences come from a man in his forties or fifties with active or convalescent COVID-19.

V and J are TRBV28 and TRBJ2-3; possible D gene TRBD2, 6 bases. CDR1 is MDHEN and CDR2 is SYDVKM in the germline V gene. The length of the CDR3 is 15 residues. The V end was cut by 5 bases, the J end by 2 bases, with 14 bases between. The CDR3 is CASSRLDRDTDTQYF. CDR3 sequence (DNA): TGTGCCAGCAGTAGACTAGATCGGGACACAGATACGCAGTATTTT.

The rearrangement links TRBV15 to TRBJ1-5; D is uncertain. V shed 5 bases and J shed 3 bases, with 8 bases lying between them. The CDR3 sequence is 13 residues long. Germline CDR1 reads LNHNV; CDR2 reads YYDKDF (reference sequence). CDR3 nucleotides: TGTGCCACCAGCGGTTACATCAATCAGCCCCAGCATTTT. Its translation is CATSGYINQPQHF.

The chain couples TRBV6-1 to TRBJ1-3; TRBD1 matches at 10 bases. Germline CDR1 MNHNS, CDR2 SASEGT. The CDR3 extends over 16 amino acids. The V and J ends lost 3 bases and 2 bases, in that order; junction bases with no gene match: 4. CDR3 amino acids: CASSEAGTGAGNTIYF. The CDR3 DNA reads TGTGCCAGCAGTGAGGCCGGGACAGGGGCTGGAAACACCATATATTTT.

The chain has TRBV3-1 (or the pseudogene TRBV3-2) and TRBJ1-4; 7 bases line up with TRBD1. V shed 3 bases and J 8 bases; nucleotides not matched to a gene: 9. The CDR3 loop spans 15 amino acids. Germline lookup yields CDR1 LGHDT and CDR2 YNNKEL (reference sequence). CDR3 coding DNA: TGTGCCAGCAGCCAGGGCCAGGGGGGCGGGGAAAAACTGTTTTTT. The encoded protein is CASSQGQGGGEKLFF.

The J gene is TRBJ2-1, the V gene TRBV6-5; the D gene is possibly TRBD2 (6 bases). Germline-derived CDR1 and CDR2 are MNHEY and SVGAGI. The CDR3 covers 14 residues. With 6 bases removed from V and 9 bases from J, the gap between germline ends came to 18 bases. CDR3 in amino acids: CASRSPGGPSEQFF. DNA for the CDR3: TGTGCCAGCAGGTCACCAGGAGGGCCAAGTGAGCAGTTCTTC.

This clone has more than one count but fewer than ten. At one end, the junction sequence differs from germline, possibly due to a read error. The rearrangement uses TRBV7-7 and TRBJ2-3; 10 positions agree with TRBD1. CDR3 length equals 16 residues. Germline V gives CDR1 SSHAT, CDR2 FNYEAQ (reference sequence). The CDR3 loop is CASSPRTGGGTDTQYF. The CDR3, as DNA: TGTGCTAGCAGCCCACGGACAGGGGGAGGCACAGATACGCAGTATTTT.

CDR3 sequence: CASSYTLDTAYGYTF. The CDR3 nucleotides read TGTGCCAGCAGTTACACCCTCGACACAGCCTATGGCTACACCTTC. This sequence joins TRBV6-6 and TRBJ1-2; D unclear. The germline gives CDR1 MNHNY, CDR2 SVGAGI (reference sequence). CDR3 length: 15 amino acids. Trimming removed 2 bases at V and 4 bases at J, with 14 bases between.

The chain carries TRBV6-5 and TRBJ2-5, with D perhaps TRBD2 (5 bases). The CDR3 is made up of 14 amino acids. Trimming stripped 5 bases from V and 3 bases from J, with 13 bases between. The germline gives CDR1 MNHEY, CDR2 SVGAGI. DNA for the CDR3: TGTGCCAGCAGTAGTCTAGCAGATAAAGAGACCCAGTACTTC. Translating gives CASSSLADKETQYF.

This sequence joins TRBV30 and TRBJ1-1, with no clear D. The V and J ends lost 4 bases and 0 bases respectively, with 9 bases between them. This CDR3 is 13 amino acids long. In germline, CDR1 is GTSNPN, CDR2 SVGIG (reference sequence). Written as DNA, the CDR3 is TGTGCCTGGAACGTAGGAGTGAACACTGAAGCTTTCTTT. Translated: CAWNVGVNTEAFF.

The chain employs TRBV29-1 and TRBJ2-4, with TRBD2 as a possible D gene (6 bases). The ends were cut back, 4 bases at V and 0 bases at J, with 10 bases in the middle. Germline lookup yields CDR1 SQVTM and CDR2 ANQGSEA. This CDR3 is built from 14 residues. CDR3 protein: CSVGGEVAKNIQYF. In nucleotides, the CDR3 is TGCAGCGTTGGGGGGGAAGTAGCCAAAAACATTCAGTACTTC.

In its sample, this clone was seen once. The V call is TRBV10-3, the J call TRBJ1-1, with 9 bases fitting TRBD1. The CDR3 contains 14 residues. Germline loops: CDR1 ENHRY, CDR2 SYGVKD. J gave up 6 bases and V 0 bases, and 2 bases lay outside the gene matches. CDR3 protein: CAISESTGGAEAFF. The CDR3 nucleotides read TGTGCCATCAGTGAGTCGACAGGGGGGGCTGAAGCTTTCTTT.

The genes are TRBV11-3 and TRBJ2-7; a possible D gene is TRBD2 (5 bases). Germline V gene sequence: CDR1 SGHNT, CDR2 YENEEA. The CDR3 covers 15 residues. The V gene lost 0 bases and the J gene lost 4 bases, with 13 bases spanning the gap. CDR3: CASSLDNGIGYEQYF. The CDR3 DNA reads TGTGCCAGCAGCTTAGACAACGGGATTGGGTACGAGCAGTACTTC.

The chain carries TRBV11-2 and TRBJ2-1, with TRBD2 matching over 9 bases. This CDR3 spans 19 amino acids. Germline CDR1 and CDR2: SGHAT and FQNNGV. The V and J ends lost 4 bases and 5 bases, in that order; junction bases with no gene match: 18. The CDR3 loop reads CASSSPTQWLAGFNNEQFF. CDR3 nucleotides: TGTGCCAGCAGCTCTCCCACCCAATGGCTAGCGGGGTTCAACAATGAGCAGTTCTTC.

The chain links TRBV5-1 to TRBJ2-5, with 11 bases lining up with TRBD1. CDR1 is SGHRS and CDR2 is YFSETQ in the germline V gene. This CDR3 spans 14 amino acids. Trimming cost V 6 bases and J 5 bases; bases outside gene matches: 6. Here the CDR3 DNA reads TGCGCCAGCACCCGGGGACAGGGGGTCGAGACCCAGTACTTC. Its translation: CASTRGQGVETQYF.

The V gene is TRBV24-1, the J gene TRBJ1-1, with D perhaps matching TRBD1 (5 bases). Germline-derived CDR1 and CDR2 are KGHDR and SFDVKD. The CDR3 is made up of 14 amino acids. Trimming cost V 10 bases and J 1 base, with 15 bases left between them. The CDR3 sequence: CATHPGDQNTEAFF. CDR3 nucleotides: TGTGCCACTCATCCGGGGGACCAGAACACTGAAGCTTTCTTT.

V usage is TRBV19 and J usage is TRBJ1-2; D perhaps matches TRBD1 (5 bases). Trimming stripped 5 bases from V and 0 bases from J, with 10 bases between. CDR1 is LNHDA, CDR2 SQIVND, per germline (reference sequence). CDR3 length: 14 amino acids. Here the CDR3 DNA reads TGTGCCAGTAGTCCGACAGACTCTAACTATGGCTACACCTTC. The encoded protein is CASSPTDSNYGYTF.

The CDR3 region has the DNA TGTGCCAGCAGTCGACGGACTAGCGGGTATACAAACACAGATACGCAGTATTTT. Translation: CASSRRTSGYTNTDTQYF. The chain couples TRBV27 to TRBJ2-3; 11 bases match TRBD2. Germline CDR1 and CDR2: MNHEY and SMNVEV (reference sequence). The CDR3 has 18 residues. Trimming removed 5 bases from V and 2 bases from J; junction bases left unmatched: 12.

This chain links TRBV7-2 with TRBJ1-1; TRBD1 might be the D (5 bases). Trimming took 5 bases from V and 5 from J, leaving 21 bases between them. This CDR3 comprises 16 residues. From germline, CDR1 is SGHTA and CDR2 FQGNSA. The CDR3 region has the DNA TGTGCCAGCAGCCCCCTACTTCCCGGGGGGGGGACTGAAGCTTTCTTT. Amino acid sequence: CASSPLLPGGGTEAFF.

The chain employs TRBV29-1 and TRBJ1-4; D is ambiguous. Trimming stripped 4 bases from V and 7 bases from J, with 13 bases between. The CDR3 runs to 13 residues. Germline V gene sequence: CDR1 SQVTM, CDR2 ANQGSEA. CDR3 protein: CSVAGGQSEKLFF. CDR3 bases: TGCAGCGTTGCTGGTGGGCAGTCTGAAAAACTGTTTTTT.

This chain uses TRBV30 with TRBJ1-4, with TRBD1 identical over 10 bases. V lost 3 bases, J lost 5 bases, and 9 bases stayed unmatched. This CDR3 comprises 16 residues. Germline-derived CDR1 and CDR2 are GTSNPN and SVGIG (reference sequence). The CDR3 region has the DNA TGTGCCTGGAGGTCACGTCCGGGACAGGGGAATGAAAAACTGTTTTTT. This encodes CAWRSRPGQGNEKLFF.

V gene TRBV9 combines with J gene TRBJ1-3, with D unresolved. Germline CDR1 reads SGDLS; CDR2 reads YYNGEE. V lost 4 bases, J lost 0 bases, and 11 bases lay in between. The CDR3 totals 15 residues. CDR3 sequence reads: CASSTRPSSGNTIYF. The CDR3, as DNA: TGTGCCAGCAGCACTAGACCCAGCTCTGGAAACACCATATATTTT.

The rearrangement joins TRBV6-5 to TRBJ1-5; 7 bases are a match to TRBD1. The J segment lost 5 bases and the V segment lost 6 bases, leaving 4 bases of the junction unmatched. Germline CDR1 and CDR2: MNHEY and SVGAGI. This CDR3 contains 13 residues. Here the CDR3 reads CASRGQTDQPQHF. The CDR3 DNA is TGTGCCAGCAGGGGACAGACCGATCAGCCCCAGCATTTT.

The genes are TRBV19 and TRBJ1-1, with a possible D match to TRBD1 (5 bases). The CDR3 loop spans 12 amino acids. The V gene lost 10 bases and the J gene lost 2 bases, with 11 bases spanning the gap. Germline lookup yields CDR1 LNHDA and CDR2 SQIVND (reference sequence). The CDR3 nucleotides are TGTGCCACCCCGACAGACAACACTGAAGCTTTCTTT. This codes for CATPTDNTEAFF.

The chain has TRBV3-1 (or the pseudogene TRBV3-2) and TRBJ2-1, with D possibly TRBD1 on 6 matching bases. The V gene lost 0 bases and the J gene lost 9 bases, with 21 bases spanning the gap. The CDR3 runs 17 residues. Germline V gene sequence: CDR1 LGHDT, CDR2 YNNKEL (reference sequence). CDR3 bases: TGTGCCAGCAGCCAAGATCAAGGGACACGGGGTAAGGGTGAGCAGTTCTTC. It codes for CASSQDQGTRGKGEQFF.

The chain couples TRBV5-1 to TRBJ1-1, with 7 bases aligning to TRBD1. J lost 1 base, V lost 4 bases, and 7 bases had no gene match. Germline V gene data show CDR1 as SGHRS and CDR2 as YFSETQ. The CDR3 sequence is 15 residues long. This CDR3 reads CASSVEGQKNTEAFF. Here the CDR3 DNA reads TGCGCCAGCAGCGTGGAGGGACAGAAGAACACTGAAGCTTTCTTT. The full variable domain, its missing parts supplied by reference TRBV5-1 and TRBJ1-1, is KAGVTQTPRYLIKTRGQQVTLSCSPISGHRSVSWYQQTPGQGLQFLFEYFSETQRNKGNFPGRFSGRQFSNSRSEMNVSTLELGDSALYLCASSVEGQKNTEAFFGQGTRLTVV.

The chain recombines TRBV28 with TRBJ2-1; tentatively, D is TRBD2 (6 bases). CDR1 MDHEN and CDR2 SYDVKM come from the germline V gene. The CDR3 length is 12 residues. V lost 3 bases and J lost 9, with 9 bases in between. The CDR3 DNA reads as TGTGCCAGCAGTTTTGCGGGGAGTGAGCAGTTCTTC. Amino acids: CASSFAGSEQFF.

This clone was seen only once. CDR3 coding DNA: TGTGCCAGCAGCGTACGTGGGGCATTGAACACCGGGGAGCTGTTTTTT. This sequence encodes CASSVRGALNTGELFF. This chain links TRBV9 with TRBJ2-2, with D tentatively TRBD1 (5 bases). Germline values: CDR1 SGDLS, CDR2 YYNGEE. The CDR3 runs to 16 residues. V was pared by 1 base and J by 1 base, with 11 bases between.

CDR3 nucleotide sequence: TGTGCCAGCAGCTTGGACAGGGCAGGCGGAAACACCATATATTTT. It codes for CASSLDRAGGNTIYF. The chain couples TRBV5-4 to TRBJ1-3; tentative D call: TRBD1 (6 bases). Germline CDR1 is SGHNT and CDR2 is YYREEE (reference sequence). CDR3 length: 15 residues. Trimming shortened V by 0 bases and J by 4 bases, and 11 bases separated the two germline ends.

This clone appeared a single time. The V call is TRBV7-2, the J call TRBJ2-5, with a possible D match to TRBD1 (5 bases). The V gene's germline CDR1 is SGHTA and CDR2 FQGNSA. V lost 3 bases and J lost 2, with 10 bases in between. CDR3 length: 14 amino acids. CDR3 DNA sequence: TGTGCCAGCAGCTTGACAGCCTTACAAGAGACCCAGTACTTC. Amino acids: CASSLTALQETQYF.

This clone was recorded once. CDR3 bases: TGTGCCAGCAGCAAAAAAAACCCCCCTTGGGAGGGGAGGGTGTACGATGGCTACACCTTC. Protein product: CASSKKNPPWEGRVYDGYTF. The chain carries TRBV21-1 and TRBJ1-2. TRBV21-1 is classified as a pseudogene. The CDR3 has 20 residues.

This clone was found once. The CDR3 coding sequence is TGTGCCAGCTCACCGGGGAGCAACAATGAGCAGTTCTTC. Translating it yields CASSPGSNNEQFF. The gene calls are TRBV18 and TRBJ2-1; a weak D match, TRBD2 (5 bases). This CDR3 region has 13 residues. The V gene lost 3 bases and the J gene lost 5 bases, with 8 bases spanning the gap. Germline assignment: CDR1 KGHSH and CDR2 LQKENI. Drawing the rest from reference TRBV18 and TRBJ2-1, the complete variable domain is NAGVMQNPRHLVRRRGQEARLRCSPMKGHSHVYWYRQLPEEGLKFMVYLQKENIIDESGMPKERFSAEFPKEGPSILRIQQVVRGDSAAYFCASSPGSNNEQFFGPGTRLTVL.

The chain uses TRBV3-1 (or the pseudogene TRBV3-2) and TRBJ1-1; 9 bases agree with TRBD1. The germline V gene has CDR1 LGHDT and CDR2 YNNKEL (reference sequence). This CDR3 is built from 14 residues. Losses at the gene ends were 1 base for V and 7 bases for J; bases not matched to a gene: 4. This CDR3 is CASSQGDRESEAFF. The CDR3 DNA sequence: TGTGCCAGCAGCCAAGGGGACAGGGAGAGTGAAGCTTTCTTT.